One sample yielded the 10 T cell receptor beta chains listed below, sequenced in a study of blood T cell repertoires in COVID-19 (dated by TCRdb to 2018 to 2020). The receptor library was made with the immunoSEQ multiplex PCR assay. TCRdb provides this immuneACCESS table in a form limited to in-frame rearrangements. Some clones are lacking; in checked studies, under half of them reflect an unresolved V gene, and why the rest are absent is not known. This sample comprises approximately 88,000 clones, around 90% of them detected only once. The top ten clones comprise just under 4% of the sample. Sequences were obtained from peripheral blood. Receptors were obtained from a woman aged 45-59 years in a cohort sampled during active COVID-19.

A single count supports this clone. The V gene is TRBV5-1, the J gene TRBJ2-3; possibly TRBD2 for D (5 bases). The germline V gene has CDR1 SGHRS and CDR2 YFSETQ. CDR3 length: 13 amino acids. Trimming stripped 1 base from V and 11 bases from J, with 14 bases between. CDR3 protein: CASSLSARVEQYF. CDR3 sequence (DNA): TGCGCCAGCAGCTTGTCGGCGAGGGTGGAGCAGTATTTT.

The chain combines TRBV5-5 with TRBJ2-1; D is possibly TRBD2 (7 bases). Germline values: CDR1 SGHKS, CDR2 YYEKEE (reference sequence). CDR3 length equals 15 residues. Trimming took off 3 bases at V and 6 bases at J, with 16 bases between the two ends. DNA for the CDR3: TGTGCCAGCAGCTCGACAGGACTAGGTGGCAATGAGCAGTTCTTC. This gives the protein CASSSTGLGGNEQFF.

The chain joins TRBV7-3 to TRBJ2-1, with D perhaps TRBD2 (5 bases). Germline CDR1 SGHTA, CDR2 FQGTGA. Deletions cut 5 bases from V and 9 bases from J, with 14 bases between. The CDR3 loop spans 13 amino acids. CDR3 in amino acids: CASSQGSTSEQFF. For the CDR3, the DNA is TGTGCCAGCAGCCAAGGGAGTACTAGTGAGCAGTTCTTC.

This clone was detected only once. The V gene is TRBV5-1, the J gene TRBJ1-2; D gene uncertain. The V gene lost 0 bases and the J gene lost 3 bases, with 12 bases spanning the gap. The CDR3 covers 15 residues. CDR1 SGHRS and CDR2 YFSETQ come from the germline V gene. This CDR3 is CASSLVASKDYGYTF. The CDR3 DNA follows: TGCGCCAGCAGCTTGGTAGCCAGCAAAGACTATGGCTACACCTTC.

The chain recombines TRBV11-2 with TRBJ2-1; D is perhaps TRBD2 (5 bases). The CDR3 spans 14 residues. Germline CDR1 SGHAT, CDR2 FQNNGV. Trimming took off 2 bases at V and 5 bases at J, with 10 bases between the two ends. The CDR3 DNA reads as TGTGCCAGCAGCTTATCGGGGATTAACAATGAGCAGTTCTTC. This gives the protein CASSLSGINNEQFF.

V gene TRBV3-1 (or the pseudogene TRBV3-2) combines with J gene TRBJ2-5, with D tentatively TRBD2 (5 bases). CDR3 length equals 13 residues. Trimming removed 7 bases at V and 5 bases at J, with 14 bases between. Germline-derived CDR1 and CDR2 are LGHDT and YNNKEL (reference sequence). In DNA, the CDR3 is TGTGCCAGCAACCAGTTTCGAGGGGAGACCCAGTACTTC. This codes for CASNQFRGETQYF.

This chain connects TRBV30 to TRBJ2-1; 11 bases match TRBD1. This CDR3 is 16 amino acids long. V was clipped by 1 base and J by 7 bases; unmatched bases: 9. The germline CDR1 and CDR2 sequences are GTSNPN and SVGIG (reference sequence). The CDR3 sequence: CAWSARTGGIYNEQFF. CDR3 in DNA: TGTGCCTGGAGTGCGCGGACAGGGGGCATTTATAATGAGCAGTTCTTC.

This clone has a handful of counts. The chain uses TRBV12-3 or TRBV12-4 and TRBJ1-5; D is possibly TRBD1 (6 bases). The CDR3 consists of 13 residues. With 7 bases removed from V and 5 bases from J, the gap between germline ends came to 12 bases. The CDR3 is CASTWDTYQPQHF. The CDR3 DNA follows: TGTGCCAGCACCTGGGACACCTATCAGCCCCAGCATTTT.

The chain recombines TRBV5-4 with TRBJ1-5; D might be TRBD1 (6 bases). Between the trimmed V and J ends, which lost 2 bases and 7 bases, there was a span of 13 bases. The CDR3 sequence is 14 residues long. Germline CDR1 and CDR2: SGHNT and YYREEE (reference sequence). This chain's CDR3 is CASSLRGAGQPQHF. The CDR3 region has the DNA TGTGCCAGCAGCTTACGGGGGGCAGGGCAGCCCCAGCATTTT.

The chain joins TRBV3-1 (or the pseudogene TRBV3-2) to TRBJ1-5; 7 nucleotides agree with TRBD1. This CDR3 spans 13 amino acids. In germline, CDR1 is LGHDT, CDR2 YNNKEL (reference sequence). V trimming: 5 bases; J trimming: 4 bases; junction bases outside the gene matches: 2. The CDR3 bases are TGTGCCAGCAGCGCACAGGGGAATCAGCCCCAGCATTTT. Translated: CASSAQGNQPQHF.